This is a list of T cell receptor beta chains from one sample in a study of metastatic and nonmetastatic thyroid tumors. MiXCR reprocessed the PCR reads for TCRdb. The sample has about 6,400 clones, roughly a third seen once. Sequencing was done on a sample of tumor tissue. Source of these receptors: a female donor with papillary thyroid cancer or a benign thyroid nodule (not recorded which). Some clones in this sample may be carry-over from other donors' samples. Each CDR3 is given with its conserved first and last residue. A D gene is named only where the DNA matches it firmly. Rows may omit the clone size; those that give it use once, few, many or a size class.

clone_size	j_call	v_call	d_call	cdr3_nt	cdr3_aa
-	TRBJ2-1	TRBV20-1	-	TGCAGTGCCCTCCGCAGGTACTTCTACAATGAGCAGTTCTTC	CSALRRYFYNEQFF
medium-sized	TRBJ2-1	TRBV7-2	-	TGTGCCAGCAGCTTAGGAGCAGAGCAGTTCTTC	CASSLGAEQFF
-	TRBJ1-5	TRBV6-2/TRBV6-3	-	TGTGCCAGCAGTTACAGGGGCCCCGTAGGTCAGCCCCAGCATTTT	CASSYRGPVGQPQHF
-	TRBJ2-1	TRBV20-1	TRBD2	TGCAGTGCGGAAGAAATGGGACTAGACTACAATGAGCAGTTCTTC	CSAEEMGLDYNEQFF
large	TRBJ2-3	TRBV10-2	-	TGCGCCAGCAGCAATGGTGCCAGAAATACGCAGTATTTT	CASSNGARNTQYF
few	TRBJ1-2	TRBV6-1	-	TGTGCCAGCAGTCCCCGAGGGTTCGGCTACACCTTC	CASSPRGFGYTF
medium-sized	TRBJ1-5	TRBV7-2	-	TGTGCCAGCAGCGGAGGGGCGAATCAGCCCCAGCATTTT	CASSGGANQPQHF
once	TRBJ1-4	TRBV3-1	-	TGTGCCAGCAGCCAGGGTGAAAAACTGTTTTTT	CASSQGEKLFF
medium-sized	TRBJ2-3	TRBV20-1	TRBD2	TGCAGTGGAGGGACCTCTGCGGGAGGGGATACGCAGTATTTT	CSGGTSAGGDTQYF
medium-sized	TRBJ1-1	TRBV5-1	-	TGCGCCAGCAGCGTCCTCCCTCGGGGCATGAACACTGAAGCTTTCTTT	CASSVLPRGMNTEAFF
-	TRBJ1-6	TRBV30	-	TGTGCCTGGAGTGTACGTGGTTCACCCCTCCACTTT	CAWSVRGSPLHF
many	TRBJ2-2	TRBV18	TRBD2	TGTGCCAGCTCACCAATGTCGTCGCGGGAGGTTGGGGAGCTGTTTTTT	CASSPMSSREVGELFF
-	TRBJ2-1	TRBV12-5	TRBD2	TGTGCTAGTGGTAGCGGGGGGACAATCAATGAGCAGTTCTTC	CASGSGGTINEQFF
few	TRBJ2-2	TRBV10-1	TRBD1	TGCGCCAGCAGCACAGGGGAAGGGGCCGGGGAGCTGTTTTTT	CASSTGEGAGELFF
few	TRBJ2-7	TRBV28	TRBD2	TGTGCCAGCAGTTTAGGGACTAGCGGGAGGGAAACCTATGAGCAGTACTTC	CASSLGTSGRETYEQYF
few	TRBJ2-1	TRBV27	TRBD2	TGTGCCAGCAGTTCCCAGGGTAGCGGGAGCTCTGAGCAGTTCTTC	CASSSQGSGSSEQFF
few	TRBJ2-1	TRBV6-1	-	TGTGCCAGCAGTGAGGTTCAAGGGGGCAATGAGCAGTTCTTC	CASSEVQGGNEQFF
many	TRBJ2-7	TRBV12-3/TRBV12-4	-	TGTGCCAGCAGTTTCGCTTTAACCTACGAGCAGTACTTC	CASSFALTYEQYF
-	TRBJ2-2	TRBV11-3	-	TGTGCCAGCAGCCCTCGGGGGAGGAACGGGGAGCTGTTTTTT	CASSPRGRNGELFF
few	TRBJ2-7	TRBV27	-	TGTGCCAGCAGTAACCAGGGGATGGCCTACGAGCAGTACTTC	CASSNQGMAYEQYF
medium-sized	TRBJ2-7	TRBV9	TRBD2	TGTGCCAGCTCTATTGGGGGGGAAGGGTACGAGCAGTACTTC	CASSIGGEGYEQYF
-	TRBJ1-6	TRBV15	-	TGTGCCACCAGCAGAGGGCAGGGATATAATTCACCCCTCCACTTT	CATSRGQGYNSPLHF
-	TRBJ1-5	TRBV28	TRBD1	TGTGCCAGCAGTTTCCCAACAGGGGGCAATGATCAGCCCCAGCATTTT	CASSFPTGGNDQPQHF
-	TRBJ2-7	TRBV7-2	TRBD2	TGTGCCAGCAGCCTCCAGCGGGGAGAGTTCTACGAGCAGTACTTC	CASSLQRGEFYEQYF
few	TRBJ2-7	TRBV7-6	-	TGTGCCAGCAGCTTAGAGGAGGGCTCCTACGAGCAGTACTTC	CASSLEEGSYEQYF
-	TRBJ2-2	TRBV28	TRBD2	TGTGCCAGCAGTTTTGGACTAGCTTGGATAGGGGAGCTGTTTTTT	CASSFGLAWIGELFF
many	TRBJ2-1	TRBV20-1	-	TGCAGTGCTAGTAGTCATTTCTTGAGCTCCTACAATGAGCAGTTCTTC	CSASSHFLSSYNEQFF
few	TRBJ1-3	TRBV28	-	TGTGCCAGCAGTATCCGGGGCTCTGGAAACACCATATATTTT	CASSIRGSGNTIYF
medium-sized	TRBJ1-6	TRBV7-2	TRBD1	TGTGCCAGCAGCCCGCATGGGACAGTAAATTCACCCCTCCACTTT	CASSPHGTVNSPLHF
-	TRBJ1-2	TRBV6-6	TRBD1	TGTGCCAGCAGTTACTTAAGGGACAGAGATGGCTACACCTTC	CASSYLRDRDGYTF
medium-sized	TRBJ1-5	TRBV5-1	-	TGCGCCAGCAGCTTGGCCGGACAAACAGAGCAGCCCCAGCATTTT	CASSLAGQTEQPQHF
-	TRBJ2-2	TRBV4-2	TRBD2	TGTGCCAGCAGCCATGATCCGTTGACTAGCGGGCAAGCGAACACCGGGGAGCTGTTTTTT	CASSHDPLTSGQANTGELFF
-	TRBJ2-3	TRBV11-3	TRBD2	TGTGCCAGCAGCGTAGGGACTACCGCCACCACAGATACGCAGTATTTT	CASSVGTTATTDTQYF
medium-sized	TRBJ2-7	TRBV9	TRBD1	TGTGCCAGCAGCGCCGGGACAGGGGGTTACGAGCAGTACTTC	CASSAGTGGYEQYF
many	TRBJ1-6	TRBV4-3	TRBD1	TGCGCCAGCAGCCCGGGACAGGGGATCAGTGTATCCTATAATTCACCCCTCCACTTT	CASSPGQGISVSYNSPLHF
-	TRBJ2-1	TRBV19	-	TGTGCCAGTAATTTAGGCCCCAGTGCGGATGAGCAGTTCTTC	CASNLGPSADEQFF
many	TRBJ1-5	TRBV10-2	-	TGCGCCAGCAGTGCACTCGGAGGGCAGCCCCAGCATTTT	CASSALGGQPQHF
-	TRBJ1-2	TRBV5-1	-	TGCGCCAGCAGCTTGGTCGCGGGTCGTGGCTACACCTTC	CASSLVAGRGYTF
few	TRBJ2-1	TRBV19	TRBD2	TGTGCCAGTCTGCCCACTAGCGGGAGTCTCCATGAGCAGTTCTTC	CASLPTSGSLHEQFF
-	TRBJ2-7	TRBV28	-	TGTGCCAGCAGTCCGTGGGCAGGGGGGGCCTACGAGCAGTACTTC	CASSPWAGGAYEQYF
few	TRBJ2-5	TRBV6-4	-	TGTGCCAGCAGTTACTCCCAAGATACCCAGTACTTC	CASSYSQDTQYF
-	TRBJ2-2	TRBV7-2	-	TGTGCCAGCAGCCAACGGGGACTGAACACCGGGGAGCTGTTTTTT	CASSQRGLNTGELFF
few	TRBJ2-1	TRBV4-2	-	TGTGCCAGCAGCCAAGAGGGCGCCAGTGAGCAGTTCTTC	CASSQEGASEQFF
many	TRBJ2-7	TRBV20-1	TRBD1	TGCAGTGTTCTCCCATCCGGGACAGGGGTGGGTGAGCAGTACTTC	CSVLPSGTGVGEQYF
-	TRBJ2-1	TRBV6-2/TRBV6-3	-	TGTGCCAGCAGCCAGGGAGTGGTCTACAATGAGCAGTTCTTC	CASSQGVVYNEQFF
medium-sized	TRBJ2-1	TRBV20-1	TRBD2	TGCAGTGCTAGCTCTAGCGGGAGTCTCCATGAGCAGTTCTTC	CSASSSGSLHEQFF
many	TRBJ2-1	TRBV12-3/TRBV12-4	-	TGTGCCAGCAGTGACTGGGGGGCTGGCGAGCAGTTCTTC	CASSDWGAGEQFF
few	TRBJ1-2	TRBV28	-	TGTGCCAGCAGTTTTAGCGCCGGGGGGCAGGATGGCTACACCTTC	CASSFSAGGQDGYTF
-	TRBJ1-2	TRBV6-1	TRBD1	TGTGCCAGCAGGGGACAGGGCGGGTACTATGGCTACACCTTC	CASRGQGGYYGYTF
-	TRBJ2-6	TRBV11-3	-	TGTGCCAGCAGCTTGAACTCTGGGGCCAACGTCCTGACTTTC	CASSLNSGANVLTF